This T cell receptor (beta chain) derives from a study of cytotoxic CD8 clonotypes in ibrutinib-treated CLL. CDR3 length equals 13 residues. The germline V gene encodes CDR1 SGHTA and CDR2 FQGNSA. V lost 1 base and J 8 bases, leaving 11 bases between the germline ends. Clones were sequenced by immunoSEQ multiplex PCR, and TCRdb holds only the in-frame ones, with some missing. The table lists about 160,000 clones, 70% to 90% of them singletons, with around 3.1% in the top ten. The chain couples TRBV7-2 to TRBJ1-2; tentative D call: TRBD1 (5 bases). The source of this sequence is a human donor with chronic lymphocytic leukemia. Sample: PBMCs, taken at disease progression, from a patient treated with ibrutinib. The CDR3 here is CASSLEGVRGYTF. In DNA form, the CDR3 reads TGTGCCAGCAGCTTAGAAGGGGTTCGGGGCTACACCTTC. The full variable domain, in which reference TRBV7-2 and TRBJ1-2 provide the parts outside the CDR3, is GAGVSQSPSNKVTEKGKDVELRCDPISGHTALYWYRQSLGQGLEFLIYFQGNSAPDKSGLPSDRFSAERTGGSVSTLTIQRTQQEDSAVYLCASSLEGVRGYTFGSGTRLTVV.